These T cell receptor beta chains were read from a single sample in a study of blood T cells in healthy people across ages. From the 5' RACE reads, TCRdb called clonotypes with MiXCR, one entry per CDR3 protein. The sample holds around 800,000 distinct CDR3 sequences, roughly 25% seen once. The sample also formed part of further work on T cells of mothers and their children.

Specimen: blood. Receptor source: a boy younger than 18 in good health. CDR3s include the opening cysteine and the closing phenylalanine or tryptophan. D genes are given only for firm matches. For some rows the clone size is stated as once, few or many, or as a class when expanded; others skip it.

D gene: -
clone size: -
J gene: TRBJ2-7
V gene: TRBV20-1
CDR3 DNA: TGCAGTGCTAGGGCTAGCCGCTACGAGCAGTACTTC
CDR3 protein: CSARASRYEQYF

D gene: -
clone size: few
J gene: TRBJ1-2
V gene: TRBV29-1
CDR3 DNA: TGCAGCGTTCGGCAGGGAGGTGGCTACACCTTC
CDR3 protein: CSVRQGGGYTF

D gene: -
clone size: -
J gene: TRBJ2-6
V gene: TRBV20-1
CDR3 DNA: TGCAGTGCTAGCAGCCCAGCTGGGGCCAACGTCCTGACTTTC
CDR3 protein: CSASSPAGANVLTF

D gene: -
clone size: -
J gene: TRBJ1-1
V gene: TRBV4-2
CDR3 DNA: TGTGCCAGCAGCCAAGATCAGGATGGGACCGAAGCTTTCTTT
CDR3 protein: CASSQDQDGTEAFF

D gene: -
clone size: -
J gene: TRBJ2-5
V gene: TRBV12-3/TRBV12-4
CDR3 DNA: TGTGCCAGCAGCCGACGGGGACTGGAAAAAGAGACCCAGTACTTC
CDR3 protein: CASSRRGLEKETQYF

D gene: -
clone size: few
J gene: TRBJ2-5
V gene: TRBV12-3/TRBV12-4
CDR3 DNA: TGTGCCAGCAGTATCGGGCACTACAATGAGCAGTACTTC
CDR3 protein: CASSIGHYNEQYF

D gene: TRBD2
clone size: -
J gene: TRBJ2-5
V gene: TRBV6-1
CDR3 DNA: TGTGCCAGCAGTGAGGGCCTGTGGGGGACTCGTTCGCGGGGGGGCCTTGGGGAGACCCAGTACTTC
CDR3 protein: CASSEGLWGTRSRGGLGETQYF

D gene: -
clone size: -
J gene: TRBJ2-5
V gene: TRBV5-5
CDR3 DNA: TGTGCCAGCAGCTTGGCTACGGGGACGCGAGAGACCCAGTACTTC
CDR3 protein: CASSLATGTRETQYF

D gene: -
clone size: few
J gene: TRBJ2-5
V gene: TRBV5-1
CDR3 DNA: TGTGCCAGCAGTTTAGGAGGGCTGGAAGAGACCCAGTACTTC
CDR3 protein: CASSLGGLEETQYF

D gene: TRBD1
clone size: -
J gene: TRBJ2-3
V gene: TRBV18
CDR3 DNA: TGTGCCAGCTCACCGGGACAGCGCACAGATACGCAGTATTTT
CDR3 protein: CASSPGQRTDTQYF

D gene: TRBD1
clone size: -
J gene: TRBJ1-2
V gene: TRBV3-1
CDR3 DNA: TGTGCCAGCAGCCAGAGGACAGGGGCCTTCCTAGGCTACACCTTC
CDR3 protein: CASSQRTGAFLGYTF

D gene: -
clone size: many
J gene: TRBJ2-2
V gene: TRBV5-1
CDR3 DNA: TGCGCCAGCAGCCCCCAGACAGACACCGGGGAGCTGTTTTTT
CDR3 protein: CASSPQTDTGELFF

D gene: -
clone size: few
J gene: TRBJ2-7
V gene: TRBV5-1
CDR3 DNA: TGCGCCAGCAGCTTGGCTAGATCTGGTTACGAGCAGTACTTC
CDR3 protein: CASSLARSGYEQYF

D gene: -
clone size: -
J gene: TRBJ2-7
V gene: TRBV29-1
CDR3 DNA: TGCAGCGTTGAACCGGGGGCCGGAGGGCGCGAGCAGTACTTC
CDR3 protein: CSVEPGAGGREQYF

D gene: -
clone size: few
J gene: TRBJ1-4
V gene: TRBV12-3/TRBV12-4
CDR3 DNA: TGTGCCAGCAGCCCGGCCTTTTGGGCAACTAATGAAAAACTGTTTTTT
CDR3 protein: CASSPAFWATNEKLFF

D gene: -
clone size: -
J gene: TRBJ2-5
V gene: TRBV5-4
CDR3 DNA: TGTGCCAGCAGCCAACTCGGGGCCCAGGGGGAGACCCAGTACTTC
CDR3 protein: CASSQLGAQGETQYF

D gene: -
clone size: -
J gene: TRBJ1-3
V gene: TRBV7-9
CDR3 DNA: TGTGCCAGCAGCTTAGAACGGATCTCTGGAAACACCATATATTTT
CDR3 protein: CASSLERISGNTIYF

D gene: -
clone size: -
J gene: TRBJ2-2
V gene: TRBV12-5
CDR3 DNA: TGTGCTAGTGGTTTGCCTCAGTTGAACACCGGGGAGCTGTTTTTT
CDR3 protein: CASGLPQLNTGELFF

D gene: -
clone size: -
J gene: TRBJ1-2
V gene: TRBV6-5
CDR3 DNA: TGTACCAGCAGTTACTCAGGACGATATGGCTACACCTTC
CDR3 protein: CTSSYSGRYGYTF

D gene: -
clone size: -
J gene: TRBJ2-2
V gene: TRBV6-1
CDR3 DNA: TGTGCCAGCAGTGAACGACTCGGTCGCACCGGGGAGCTGTTTTTT
CDR3 protein: CASSERLGRTGELFF

D gene: TRBD1
clone size: few
J gene: TRBJ1-1
V gene: TRBV6-5
CDR3 DNA: TGTGCCAGCCCATCCCCCCGACAGGGGGCTGGCGCTTTCTTT
CDR3 protein: CASPSPRQGAGAFF

D gene: TRBD2
clone size: -
J gene: TRBJ2-1
V gene: TRBV20-1
CDR3 DNA: TGCAGTGCTATAGGCGGGGGGTCATACAATGAGCAGTTCTTC
CDR3 protein: CSAIGGGSYNEQFF

D gene: TRBD2
clone size: -
J gene: TRBJ2-1
V gene: TRBV4-2
CDR3 DNA: TGTGCCAGCAGCCCGCTAGCGGGGGGTCTGAGCTCCTACAATGAGCAGTTCTTC
CDR3 protein: CASSPLAGGLSSYNEQFF

D gene: TRBD1
clone size: few
J gene: TRBJ2-7
V gene: TRBV5-5
CDR3 DNA: TGTGCCAGCAGCTTGGATAGGGTCGGGACAGGGGTCGTCTACGAGCAGTACTTC
CDR3 protein: CASSLDRVGTGVVYEQYF

D gene: TRBD1
clone size: many
J gene: TRBJ2-7
V gene: TRBV12-3/TRBV12-4
CDR3 DNA: TGTGCCAGCAGTCCCTGGGACAGTTCCTACGAGCAGTACTTC
CDR3 protein: CASSPWDSSYEQYF

D gene: -
clone size: few
J gene: TRBJ2-5
V gene: TRBV9
CDR3 DNA: TGTGCCAGCAGCGTAGGACAGAAAGAGACCCAGTACTTC
CDR3 protein: CASSVGQKETQYF

D gene: -
clone size: many
J gene: TRBJ2-7
V gene: TRBV12-3/TRBV12-4
CDR3 DNA: TGTGCCAGCAGTTTCGGACAGACCTACGAGCAGTACTTC
CDR3 protein: CASSFGQTYEQYF

D gene: -
clone size: -
J gene: TRBJ2-4
V gene: TRBV6-7
CDR3 DNA: TGTGCCAGCAGTACAACCCACAGGGTTATCCAGTACTTC
CDR3 protein: CASSTTHRVIQYF

D gene: -
clone size: -
J gene: TRBJ2-7
V gene: TRBV12-3/TRBV12-4
CDR3 DNA: TGTGCCAGCAGTTTTCGAGTTCCCTACGAGCAGTACTTC
CDR3 protein: CASSFRVPYEQYF

D gene: -
clone size: few
J gene: TRBJ1-5
V gene: TRBV6-1
CDR3 DNA: TGTGCCAGCAGTGGTGGAATAATCGATCAGCCCCAGCATTTT
CDR3 protein: CASSGGIIDQPQHF

D gene: TRBD1
clone size: -
J gene: TRBJ2-7
V gene: TRBV13
CDR3 DNA: TGTGCCAGCAGCTCTAGAGGGACAGGGCCTAGCTCCTACGAGCAGTACTTC
CDR3 protein: CASSSRGTGPSSYEQYF

D gene: -
clone size: many
J gene: TRBJ2-5
V gene: TRBV29-1
CDR3 DNA: TGCAGCGTTGATAGGTCGCAAGAGACCCAGTACTTC
CDR3 protein: CSVDRSQETQYF

D gene: TRBD2
clone size: many
J gene: TRBJ2-5
V gene: TRBV2
CDR3 DNA: TGTGCCAGCGAGCGGGGTAGCGAGACCCAGTACTTC
CDR3 protein: CASERGSETQYF

D gene: -
clone size: -
J gene: TRBJ1-1
V gene: TRBV6-5
CDR3 DNA: TGTGCCAGCAGTCTCCACAGGGTCGTGAACACTGAAGCTTTCTTT
CDR3 protein: CASSLHRVVNTEAFF

D gene: TRBD2
clone size: -
J gene: TRBJ2-7
V gene: TRBV29-1
CDR3 DNA: TGCAGCGTTGGACTAGCGGGGGGGCCTGGAGACGAGCAGTACTTC
CDR3 protein: CSVGLAGGPGDEQYF

D gene: TRBD2
clone size: few
J gene: TRBJ2-5
V gene: TRBV28
CDR3 DNA: TGTGCCAGCAGTTTATCGCGGGGGGCAGAGACCCAGTACTTC
CDR3 protein: CASSLSRGAETQYF

D gene: TRBD1
clone size: few
J gene: TRBJ2-3
V gene: TRBV7-2
CDR3 DNA: TGTGCCAGCAGCCCCAGGGGGACCGACACAGATACGCAGTATTTT
CDR3 protein: CASSPRGTDTDTQYF